This entry lists 15 T cell receptor beta chains sequenced from one sample in a study of early T cells in non-severe SARS-CoV-2 infection. TCRdb re-analysed the 5' RACE reads in MiXCR, keeping a single row per CDR3 protein. The data hold under 85,000 distinct CDR3 sequences, with roughly 14% observed a single time. The material sequenced was whole blood, taken at baseline. The receptors originated from an adult who was a healthcare worker with PCR-confirmed SARS-CoV-2 infection or an uninfected control (not recorded which).

Judged by abundance, this clonotype is medium-sized. V and J are TRBV18 and TRBJ2-1; unclear D gene. Trimming cost V 3 bases and J 9 bases, with 9 bases left between them. The germline CDR1 and CDR2 sequences are KGHSH and LQKENI. The CDR3 is 12 residues long. CDR3 in DNA: TGTGCCAGCTCACCCGAACTCAGTGAGCAGTTCTTC. Amino acids: CASSPELSEQFF.

This clonotype has ten or more counts. The chain joins TRBV28 to TRBJ2-2; 8 bases line up with TRBD2. CDR1 and CDR2 from the germline V gene are MDHEN and SYDVKM. There are 15 residues in the CDR3. V trimming: 6 bases; J trimming: 4 bases; junction bases outside the gene matches: 7. CDR3 in amino acids: CASRGLGSGTGELFF. CDR3 in DNA: TGTGCCAGCAGGGGACTAGGAAGCGGCACCGGGGAGCTGTTTTTT.

At least ten counts were recorded for this clonotype. The CDR3 nucleotides read TGTGCCAGCTCTCCCCCGGTCAGGACTTTCTCTGGAAACACCATATATTTT. Its translation is CASSPPVRTFSGNTIYF. This chain links TRBV18 with TRBJ1-3, with no clear D. The germline gives CDR1 KGHSH, CDR2 LQKENI. The V end lost 6 bases, the J end lost 0 bases, and 18 bases lay between the germline ends. The CDR3 sequence is 17 residues long.

The J gene is TRBJ2-2, the V gene TRBV5-8; D not resolved. The CDR3 has 13 residues. Trimming pared 2 bases from V and 7 bases from J, leaving 9 bases between. The germline gives CDR1 SGHTS, CDR2 YDEGEE. The CDR3 spells CASSFLFGGELFF. The CDR3 DNA follows: TGTGCCAGCAGCTTTTTATTTGGCGGGGAGCTGTTTTTT.

The chain employs TRBV7-6 and TRBJ2-3, with 10 positions matching TRBD1. This CDR3 is built from 14 residues. The junction had 3 bases not matched to a gene; V was cut back by 2 bases and J by 7 bases. CDR1 and CDR2 from the germline V gene are SGHVS and FNYEAQ. In nucleotides, the CDR3 is TGTGCCAGCAGCTTACGACAGGGGGCAAATACGCAGTATTTT. Amino acids: CASSLRQGANTQYF.

This clonotype was seen many times. This sequence joins TRBV28 and TRBJ2-3; a possible D gene is TRBD1 (6 bases). This CDR3 has 16 amino acids. Germline CDR1 and CDR2: MDHEN and SYDVKM. The V end was cut by 8 bases, the J end by 6 bases, with 24 bases between. CDR3 DNA sequence: TGTGCCAGCTCTTCAATGCAGGGGCTCTTAAGGGATACGCAGTATTTT. Its translation: CASSSMQGLLRDTQYF.

This clonotype was seen at least ten times. The chain carries TRBV12-3 or TRBV12-4 and TRBJ2-5; 13 bases are shared with TRBD2. This CDR3 has 14 amino acids. The V segment lost 6 bases and the J segment 5 bases; nucleotides outside the gene matches: 3. In DNA form, the CDR3 reads TGTGCCAGCAGGCGGACTAGCGGGAGTGAGACCCAGTACTTC. Amino acid sequence: CASRRTSGSETQYF.

The gene calls are TRBV7-6 and TRBJ1-2, with TRBD1 identical over 11 bases. From germline, CDR1 is SGHVS and CDR2 FNYEAQ. The J segment lost 7 bases and the V segment lost 5 bases, leaving 3 bases of the junction unmatched. The CDR3 spans 13 residues. The chain's CDR3 is CASSPDRGLGYTF. In DNA form, the CDR3 reads TGTGCCAGCAGCCCGGACAGGGGGCTTGGCTACACCTTC.

This clonotype appeared many times. The rearrangement joins TRBV12-3 or TRBV12-4 to TRBJ1-1; 8 bases are shared with TRBD1. V shed 6 bases and J 0 bases; nucleotides not matched to a gene: 3. The CDR3 sequence is 14 residues long. CDR3: CASRGQGLNTEAFF. CDR3 coding DNA: TGTGCCAGCAGAGGACAGGGATTGAACACTGAAGCTTTCTTT.

This clonotype was recorded many times. V is TRBV18 and J is TRBJ2-3, with unresolved D. The CDR3 is 13 amino acids. The V end lost 4 bases, the J end lost 2 bases, and 7 bases lay between the germline ends. Germline V gene sequence: CDR1 KGHSH, CDR2 LQKENI. CDR3 coding DNA: TGTGCCAGCTCACTTCAACCCACAGATACGCAGTATTTT. Translated, it gives CASSLQPTDTQYF.

The chain employs TRBV1 and TRBJ1-5; the table's D gene call, TRBD1, was not cross checked with the DNA. TRBV1 is flagged as a pseudogene. The CDR3 is made up of 16 amino acids. The DNA of the CDR3 is TGCACCAGCAGCCAAGGTGGGACGGCAGGGGATCAGCCCCAGCATTTT. Its protein product is CTSSQGGTAGDQPQHF.

This clonotype has ten or more counts. The V gene is TRBV15, the J gene TRBJ1-1; maybe TRBD1 (6 bases). Trimming left V 5 bases short and J 4 bases short, with 20 bases between. Germline loops: CDR1 LNHNV, CDR2 YYDKDF (reference sequence). The length of the CDR3 is 16 residues. The CDR3 spells CATSPLGGAVGTEAFF. CDR3 in DNA: TGTGCCACCAGCCCTCTCGGGGGGGCAGTTGGCACTGAAGCTTTCTTT.

This clonotype was recorded at least ten times. J is TRBJ2-1 and V is TRBV5-4; no definite D call. Looked up from germline, CDR1 is SGHNT and CDR2 is YYREEE (reference sequence). The CDR3 is made up of 15 amino acids. V gave up 0 bases and J gave up 4 bases, with 11 bases separating them. Here the CDR3 DNA reads TGTGCCAGCAGCTTGGAGGCAGGCCCTTACAATGAGCAGTTCTTC. Its translation: CASSLEAGPYNEQFF.

This clonotype was counted ten times or more. The V call is TRBV11-2, the J call TRBJ2-1; TRBD2 matches at 8 bases. The J segment lost 4 bases and the V segment lost 5 bases, leaving 10 bases of the junction unmatched. CDR1 and CDR2 (germline): SGHAT, FQNNGV. This CDR3 has 16 amino acids. The chain's CDR3 is CASSARLAFDYNEQFF. The CDR3 nucleotides are TGTGCCAGCAGCGCCAGACTAGCGTTTGATTACAATGAGCAGTTCTTC.

This clonotype was observed many times. V gene TRBV4-1 combines with J gene TRBJ2-7, with D perhaps TRBD2 (5 bases). The length of the CDR3 is 16 residues. Germline lookup yields CDR1 MGHRA and CDR2 YSYEKL. Trimming took 5 bases from V and 6 from J, leaving 23 bases between them. CDR3: CASSSITDLGRREQYF. Written as DNA, the CDR3 is TGCGCCAGCAGCAGCATAACCGACTTAGGGAGACGCGAGCAGTACTTC.